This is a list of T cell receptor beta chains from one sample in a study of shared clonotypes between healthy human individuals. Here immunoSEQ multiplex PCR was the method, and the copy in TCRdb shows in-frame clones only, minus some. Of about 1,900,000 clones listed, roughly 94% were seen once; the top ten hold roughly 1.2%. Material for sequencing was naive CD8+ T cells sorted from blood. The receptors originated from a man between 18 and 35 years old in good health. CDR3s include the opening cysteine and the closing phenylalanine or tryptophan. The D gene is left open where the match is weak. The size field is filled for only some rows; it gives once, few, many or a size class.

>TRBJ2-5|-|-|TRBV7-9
CASSLFDSQETQYF
TGTGCCAGCAGCTTATTCGACTCCCAAGAGACCCAGTACTTC
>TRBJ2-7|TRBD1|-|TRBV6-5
CASSGQGYEQYF
TGTGCCAGCAGTGGACAGGGGTACGAGCAGTACTTC
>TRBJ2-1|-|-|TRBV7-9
CASSLAVGPSYNEQFF
TGTGCCAGCAGCTTAGCGGTGGGGCCGTCCTACAATGAGCAGTTCTTC
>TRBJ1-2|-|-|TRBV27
CASSTAGAFPYGYTF
TGTGCCAGCTCGACGGCAGGGGCATTCCCCTATGGCTACACCTTC
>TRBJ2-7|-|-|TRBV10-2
CASSESTGISEQYF
TGCGCCAGCAGTGAGTCAACAGGGATAAGCGAGCAGTACTTC
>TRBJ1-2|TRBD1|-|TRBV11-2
CASSFGTDYGYTF
TGTGCCAGCAGCTTCGGGACAGACTATGGCTACACCTTC
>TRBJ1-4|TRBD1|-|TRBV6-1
CASSERDRGANEKLFF
TGTGCCAGCAGTGAAAGGGACAGGGGGGCTAATGAAAAACTGTTTTTT
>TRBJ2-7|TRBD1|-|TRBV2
CASYTGANTYEQYF
TGTGCCAGTTATACAGGGGCGAACACATACGAGCAGTACTTC
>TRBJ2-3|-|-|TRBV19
CASSLTGVVNTDTQYF
TGTGCCAGTAGTTTAACGGGGGTTGTAAACACAGATACGCAGTATTTT
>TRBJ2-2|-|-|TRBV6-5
CASSPLIGTGELFF
TGTGCCAGCAGTCCCCTTATTGGTACCGGGGAGCTGTTTTTT
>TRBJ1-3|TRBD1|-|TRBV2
CASSDPRTGPSGNTIYF
TGTGCCAGCAGTGATCCTAGGACAGGCCCCTCTGGAAACACCATATATTTT
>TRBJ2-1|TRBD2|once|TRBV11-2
CASSSELAGGYNEQFF
TGTGCCAGCAGCTCTGAACTAGCGGGAGGGTACAATGAGCAGTTCTTC
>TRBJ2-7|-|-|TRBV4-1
CASSKSWSSYEQYF
TGCGCCAGCAGCAAAAGCTGGAGCTCCTACGAGCAGTACTTC
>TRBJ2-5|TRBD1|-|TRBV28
CASSSLDRGQETQYF
TGTGCCAGCAGTTCATTAGACAGGGGGCAAGAGACCCAGTACTTC
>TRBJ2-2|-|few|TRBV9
CASSVGGNTGELFF
TGTGCCAGCAGCGTAGGCGGTAACACCGGGGAGCTGTTTTTT
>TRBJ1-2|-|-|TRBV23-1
CASRGGYYGYTF
TGCGCCAGCAGGGGCGGCTACTATGGCTACACCTTC
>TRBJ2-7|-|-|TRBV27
CASSLSSGHPGFEQYF
TGTGCCAGCAGTTTATCGTCGGGGCATCCGGGGTTCGAGCAGTACTTC
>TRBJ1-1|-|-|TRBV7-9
CASSLFDGGTEAFF
TGTGCCAGCAGCTTATTCGACGGAGGCACTGAAGCTTTCTTT
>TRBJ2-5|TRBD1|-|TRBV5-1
CASSFLTGGGQETQYF
TGCGCCAGCAGCTTCTTGACAGGGGGCGGCCAAGAGACCCAGTACTTC
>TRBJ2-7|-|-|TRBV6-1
CASKGYEGVSEQYF
TGTGCCAGCAAAGGCTATGAGGGGGTAAGCGAGCAGTACTTC
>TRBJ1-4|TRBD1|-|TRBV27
CASKRQGFEKLFF
TGTGCCAGCAAGCGACAGGGGTTTGAAAAACTGTTTTTT
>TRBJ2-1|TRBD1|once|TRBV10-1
CASSEGQGSYNEQFF
TGCGCCAGCAGTGAGGGACAGGGCTCCTACAATGAGCAGTTCTTC
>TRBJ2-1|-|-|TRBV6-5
CASSYSSYNEQFF
TGTGCCAGCAGTTACTCAAGTTACAATGAGCAGTTCTTC
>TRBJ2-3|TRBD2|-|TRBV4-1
CASSQDGGGTDTQYF
TGCGCCAGCAGCCAAGATGGGGGGGGCACAGATACGCAGTATTTT
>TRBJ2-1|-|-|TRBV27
CASMGGAVSNEQFF
TGTGCCAGCATGGGGGGAGCCGTCTCCAATGAGCAGTTCTTC
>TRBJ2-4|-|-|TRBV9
CASSAAGEENIQYF
TGTGCCAGCAGCGCTGCAGGGGAGGAAAACATTCAGTACTTC
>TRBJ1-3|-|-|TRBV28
CASSFTGWNTIYF
TGTGCCAGCAGTTTTACAGGGTGGAACACCATATATTTT
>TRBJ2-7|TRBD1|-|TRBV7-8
CASSPGTGGLEQYF
TGTGCCAGCAGCCCCGGGACAGGGGGCTTGGAGCAGTACTTC
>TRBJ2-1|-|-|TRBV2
CASKSGNEQFF
TGTGCCAGCAAAAGCGGCAATGAGCAGTTCTTC
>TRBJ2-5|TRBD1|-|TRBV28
CASSLGPQDRPIQETQYF
TGTGCCAGCAGTTTAGGCCCACAGGACAGGCCCATCCAAGAGACCCAGTACTTC
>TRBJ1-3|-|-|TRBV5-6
CASSLWGSGNTIYF
TGTGCCAGCAGCTTGTGGGGGTCAGGAAACACCATATATTTT